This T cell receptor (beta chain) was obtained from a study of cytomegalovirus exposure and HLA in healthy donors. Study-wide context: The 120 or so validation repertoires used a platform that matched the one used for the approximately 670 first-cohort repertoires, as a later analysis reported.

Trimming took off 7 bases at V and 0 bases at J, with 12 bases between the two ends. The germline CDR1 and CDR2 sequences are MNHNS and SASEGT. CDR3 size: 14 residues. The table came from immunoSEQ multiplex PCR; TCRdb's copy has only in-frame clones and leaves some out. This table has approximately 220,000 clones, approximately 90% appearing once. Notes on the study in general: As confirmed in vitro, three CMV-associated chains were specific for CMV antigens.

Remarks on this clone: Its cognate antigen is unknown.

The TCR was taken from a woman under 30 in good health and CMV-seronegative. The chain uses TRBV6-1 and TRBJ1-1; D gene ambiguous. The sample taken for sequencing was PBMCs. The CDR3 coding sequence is TGTGCCAGCACCTCCCGTGGCTTGAACACTGAAGCTTTCTTT. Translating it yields CASTSRGLNTEAFF.